The 31 T cell receptor beta chains in this list originate from one sample, sequenced in a study of control samples from healthy donors and cancer patients. Here immunoSEQ multiplex PCR was the method, and the copy in TCRdb shows in-frame clones only, minus some. The sample shows roughly 34,000 clones, 86% of them seen only once. Sequences were obtained from PBMCs. The receptors shown here come from a woman between 40 and 50 years old with lung cancer.

V gene TRBV7-8 combines with J gene TRBJ1-2; 12 positions agree with TRBD1. CDR3 length equals 17 residues. Trimming took 3 bases from V and 7 from J; bases not matched to a gene: 12. Germline values: CDR1 SGHVS, CDR2 FQNEAQ. The CDR3 coding sequence is TGTGCCAGCAGCTTGGGGACAGGGGGCGATGAAACGAGTGGCTACACCTTC. Residues: CASSLGTGGDETSGYTF. Complete variable domain (other parts from reference TRBV7-8 and TRBJ1-2): GAGVSQSPRYKVAKRGQDVALRCDPISGHVSLFWYQQALGQGPEFLTYFQNEAQLDKSGLPSDRFFAERPEGSVSTLKIQRTQQEDSAVYLCASSLGTGGDETSGYTFGSGTRLTVV.

The chain joins TRBV4-1 to TRBJ1-2, with unresolved D. The CDR3 is made up of 16 amino acids. The germline V gene has CDR1 MGHRA and CDR2 YSYEKL. The V end lost 0 bases, the J end lost 4 bases, and 15 bases lay between the germline ends. Here the CDR3 DNA reads TGCGCCAGCAGCCAAGAATGGGCTCCAGGCTCCTATGGCTACACCTTC. It is translated as CASSQEWAPGSYGYTF.

The chain links TRBV7-2 to TRBJ2-1; D unresolved. The CDR3 covers 13 residues. Germline-derived CDR1 and CDR2 are SGHTA and FQGNSA. The germline V and J ends were trimmed by 1 base and 5 bases, with 6 bases remaining between them. The CDR3 reads CASSLDQDNEQFF. For the CDR3, the DNA is TGTGCCAGCAGCTTAGACCAGGACAATGAGCAGTTCTTC.

Here the CDR3 DNA reads TGCAGCGTTGTAGTGGCGAACACTGAAGCTTTCTTT. Amino acids: CSVVVANTEAFF. This chain links TRBV29-1 with TRBJ1-1; unclear D gene. Germline CDR1 reads SQVTM; CDR2 reads ANQGSEA. Trimming took 4 bases from V and 1 from J, leaving 7 bases between them. The length of the CDR3 is 12 residues.

V gene TRBV7-3 combines with J gene TRBJ2-1; 10 bases are shared with TRBD2. The germline gives CDR1 SGHTA, CDR2 FQGTGA. The CDR3 runs 15 residues. Trimming cost V 3 bases and J 7 bases; bases outside gene matches: 6. CDR3 bases: TGTGCCAGCAGCTTGTCTAGCGGGGGTAGGAATGAGCAGTTCTTC. Translated, it gives CASSLSSGGRNEQFF. The full variable domain, with the rest looked up from reference TRBV7-3 and TRBJ2-1, is GAGVSQTPSNKVTEKGKYVELRCDPISGHTALYWYRQSLGQGPEFLIYFQGTGAADDSGLPNDRFFAVRPEGSVSTLKIQRTERGDSAVYLCASSLSSGGRNEQFFGPGTRLTVL.

The V and J genes are TRBV28 and TRBJ1-1; D is perhaps TRBD1 (5 bases). The CDR3 runs to 14 residues. Germline assignment: CDR1 MDHEN and CDR2 SYDVKM. V lost 5 bases to trimming and J lost 4 bases, with 14 bases between them. The CDR3 sequence is CASSPLGGGTEAFF. The CDR3, as DNA: TGTGCCAGCAGTCCCCTCGGGGGAGGCACTGAAGCTTTCTTT.

The V gene is TRBV10-1, the J gene TRBJ2-5, with D maybe TRBD1 (6 bases). The germline V gene encodes CDR1 WNHNN and CDR2 SYGVQD (reference sequence). This CDR3 is built from 14 residues. V lost 7 bases and J lost 5, with 17 bases in between. This CDR3 is CASKTTGTEETQYF. The CDR3 bases are TGCGCCAGCAAAACTACAGGGACGGAGGAGACCCAGTACTTC.

The rearrangement links TRBV7-2 to TRBJ2-1; D may be TRBD1 (5 bases). The V end lost 5 bases, the J end lost 3 bases, and 8 bases lay between the germline ends. This CDR3 is 13 amino acids long. Germline V lookup: CDR1 SGHTA, CDR2 FQGNSA. CDR3 nucleotides: TGTGCCAGCAGCATACAGGTCTACAATGAGCAGTTCTTC. This codes for CASSIQVYNEQFF.

The chain couples TRBV28 to TRBJ1-6; 8 bases are shared with TRBD1. Trimming took 4 bases from V and 7 from J; bases not matched to a gene: 9. CDR3 length: 16 residues. Per germline, CDR1 MDHEN and CDR2 SYDVKM. The chain's CDR3 is CASSSPGTGQNSPLHF. The CDR3 DNA reads as TGTGCCAGCAGTTCCCCCGGGACAGGACAGAATTCACCCCTCCACTTT. Full variable domain (remainder filled in from reference TRBV28 and TRBJ1-6): DVKVTQSSRYLVKRTGEKVFLECVQDMDHENMFWYRQDPGLGLRLIYFSYDVKMKEKGDIPEGYSVSREKKERFSLILESASTNQTSMYLCASSSPGTGQNSPLHFGNGTRLTVT.

The genes are TRBV4-1 and TRBJ1-6; D remains unclear. Trimming left V 0 bases short and J 8 bases short, with 8 bases between. The CDR3 runs to 14 residues. Per germline, CDR1 MGHRA and CDR2 YSYEKL. The CDR3 here is CASSQDREDSPLHF. Here the CDR3 DNA reads TGCGCCAGCAGCCAAGATAGGGAGGATTCACCCCTCCACTTT.

This clone appeared a few times. V usage is TRBV6-1 and J usage is TRBJ1-5, with D unresolved. The V gene lost 3 bases and the J gene lost 4 bases, with 7 bases spanning the gap. Looked up from germline, CDR1 is MNHNS and CDR2 is SASEGT. This CDR3 is 13 amino acids long. This CDR3 reads CASSDPANQPQHF. CDR3 bases: TGTGCCAGCAGTGACCCGGCTAATCAGCCCCAGCATTTT.

V usage is TRBV5-4 and J usage is TRBJ2-7; 7 bases align to TRBD1. The CDR3 loop spans 13 amino acids. Germline assignment: CDR1 SGHNT and CDR2 YYREEE (reference sequence). V lost 4 bases to trimming and J lost 2 bases; unmatched junction nucleotides: 3. The CDR3 protein is CASSRDRPYEQYF. CDR3 in DNA: TGTGCCAGCAGCCGGGACAGACCCTACGAGCAGTACTTC.

The chain's CDR3 is CASSFTGAGEQYF. The DNA of the CDR3 is TGTGCCAGCAGCTTTACAGGGGCCGGCGAGCAGTACTTC. The chain recombines TRBV5-4 with TRBJ2-7; 7 nucleotides align to TRBD1. V lost 2 bases and J lost 6; bases outside the gene matches: 5. The CDR3 spans 13 residues. Germline V gene data show CDR1 as SGHNT and CDR2 as YYREEE (reference sequence).

The chain combines TRBV5-1 with TRBJ1-2; maybe TRBD1 (5 bases). V was pared by 1 base and J by 7 bases, with 11 bases between. Looked up from germline, CDR1 is SGHRS and CDR2 is YFSETQ. CDR3 length: 13 residues. The CDR3 protein is CASSLNQGSGYTF. CDR3 nucleotides: TGCGCCAGCAGCTTGAACCAGGGCTCTGGCTACACCTTC. The variable domain in full, completed from reference TRBV5-1 and TRBJ1-2, reads KAGVTQTPRYLIKTRGQQVTLSCSPISGHRSVSWYQQTPGQGLQFLFEYFSETQRNKGNFPGRFSGRQFSNSRSEMNVSTLELGDSALYLCASSLNQGSGYTFGSGTRLTVV.

In its sample, this clone was seen a few times. The gene calls are TRBV4-1 and TRBJ1-1, with D perhaps matching TRBD1 (6 bases). Trimming removed 6 bases from V and 5 bases from J, with 16 bases in between. Germline CDR1 and CDR2: MGHRA and YSYEKL. The CDR3 loop spans 14 amino acids. CDR3 amino acids: CASRATGVITEAFF. CDR3 bases: TGCGCCAGCAGAGCGACAGGCGTAATAACTGAAGCTTTCTTT.

The chain combines TRBV7-6 with TRBJ2-1, with 10 bases lining up with TRBD1. CDR3 length: 13 residues. Germline V gene data show CDR1 as SGHVS and CDR2 as FNYEAQ. The V and J ends lost 3 bases and 9 bases, in that order; junction bases with no gene match: 2. CDR3 protein: CASSLTGGFEQFF. The CDR3 DNA is TGTGCCAGCAGCTTGACAGGGGGCTTTGAGCAGTTCTTC.

This rearrangement joins TRBV5-1 to TRBJ2-3, with D tentatively TRBD1 (5 bases). Germline CDR1 is SGHRS and CDR2 is YFSETQ. Trimming took 5 bases from V and 4 from J, leaving 11 bases between them. The CDR3 has 13 amino acids. The CDR3 region has the DNA TGCGCCAGCAGTAGTTCAGGGTCAGATACGCAGTATTTT. As protein: CASSSSGSDTQYF.

The rearrangement links TRBV19 to TRBJ2-7, with 9 nucleotides matching TRBD1. V lost 5 bases, J lost 2 bases, and 4 bases stayed unmatched. In germline, CDR1 is LNHDA, CDR2 SQIVND (reference sequence). The CDR3 runs to 14 residues. Written as DNA, the CDR3 is TGTGCCAGTAGTGAGGGACAGGGACCCTACGAGCAGTACTTC. This translates into CASSEGQGPYEQYF.

V usage is TRBV2 and J usage is TRBJ1-2, with a possible D match to TRBD1 (5 bases). Germline lookup yields CDR1 SNHLY and CDR2 FYNNEI. The ends were cut back, 6 bases at V and 7 bases at J, with 15 bases in the middle. The CDR3 length is 13 residues. CDR3 loop: CASRRRQGGGYTF. CDR3 bases: TGTGCCAGCAGACGTCGGCAGGGCGGTGGCTACACCTTC.

The chain uses TRBV5-4 and TRBJ2-7, with D possibly matching TRBD1 (5 bases). CDR1 is SGHNT, CDR2 YYREEE, per germline (reference sequence). V lost 2 bases and J 5 bases, leaving 14 bases between the germline ends. This CDR3 is built from 14 residues. CDR3 sequence reads: CASSFFGAQNEQYF. The CDR3 nucleotides read TGTGCCAGCAGCTTTTTTGGGGCGCAGAACGAGCAGTACTTC.

The V gene is TRBV5-1, the J gene TRBJ2-5; D is uncertain. Germline V CDR1 and CDR2: SGHRS, YFSETQ. Trimming pared 0 bases from V and 5 bases from J, leaving 11 bases between. The CDR3 is 14 amino acids. The CDR3 is CASSLGVDVETQYF. The CDR3 DNA reads TGCGCCAGCAGCTTGGGCGTGGATGTGGAGACCCAGTACTTC. Complete variable domain (other parts from reference TRBV5-1 and TRBJ2-5): KAGVTQTPRYLIKTRGQQVTLSCSPISGHRSVSWYQQTPGQGLQFLFEYFSETQRNKGNFPGRFSGRQFSNSRSEMNVSTLELGDSALYLCASSLGVDVETQYFGPGTRLLVL.

This clone showed up just once. This chain links TRBV2 with TRBJ1-2; D possibly corresponds to TRBD1 (6 bases). The CDR3 contains 13 residues. V was cut by 7 bases and J by 8 bases, with 17 bases left in between. CDR1 and CDR2 (germline): SNHLY, FYNNEI. The CDR3 nucleotides read TGTGCCAGCACCGAAGGGGGGCCCTACGGCTACACCTTC. Protein product: CASTEGGPYGYTF.

The chain carries TRBV30 and TRBJ2-3; 9 positions match TRBD1. Germline V gene data show CDR1 as GTSNPN and CDR2 as SVGIG (reference sequence). The CDR3 loop spans 12 amino acids. Trimming removed 8 bases from V and 1 base from J; junction bases left unmatched: 1. CDR3 bases: TGTGCCCGGACAGGGGGCACAGATACGCAGTATTTT. Encoded protein: CARTGGTDTQYF.

The chain has TRBV28 and TRBJ2-1; 11 bases are a match to TRBD2. J gave up 1 base and V 9 bases, and 5 bases lay outside the gene matches. This CDR3 spans 15 amino acids. From germline, CDR1 is MDHEN and CDR2 SYDVKM. The CDR3 sequence: CASLAGGPSYNEQFF. The CDR3 DNA is TGTGCCAGTTTAGCGGGGGGGCCATCCTACAATGAGCAGTTCTTC.

The J gene is TRBJ2-2, the V gene TRBV9, with D maybe TRBD2 (5 bases). The V gene's germline CDR1 is SGDLS and CDR2 YYNGEE. The CDR3 spans 15 residues. With 0 bases removed from V and 4 bases from J, the gap between germline ends came to 10 bases. CDR3 bases: TGTGCCAGCAGCGTAGGACGGGCGGGCACCGGGGAGCTGTTTTTT. Its translation: CASSVGRAGTGELFF.

The rearrangement links TRBV6-4 to TRBJ1-1; no reliable D call. Germline CDR1 is MRHNA and CDR2 is SNTAGT. This CDR3 spans 14 amino acids. Trimming removed 6 bases at V and 1 base at J, with 12 bases between. The CDR3 protein is CASRPEATNTEAFF. The CDR3 region has the DNA TGTGCCAGCAGGCCGGAGGCGACGAACACTGAAGCTTTCTTT.

The gene calls are TRBV30 and TRBJ2-7; 8 bases agree with TRBD2. CDR3 size: 12 residues. With 3 bases clipped from V and 4 bases from J, the junction kept 2 bases outside the gene matches. Germline V gene data show CDR1 as GTSNPN and CDR2 as SVGIG (reference sequence). CDR3 protein: CAWRPGGYEQYF. In DNA, the CDR3 is TGTGCCTGGAGGCCGGGGGGGTACGAGCAGTACTTC.

The chain combines TRBV2 with TRBJ1-2; 7 bases agree with TRBD1. V shed 5 bases and J 4 bases; nucleotides not matched to a gene: 1. This CDR3 comprises 12 residues. Germline CDR1 and CDR2: SNHLY and FYNNEI. CDR3 region: CASSRTGYGYTF. CDR3 coding DNA: TGTGCCAGCAGTCGGACAGGCTATGGCTACACCTTC.

The chain links TRBV11-1 to TRBJ1-2, with no clear D. CDR3 length equals 12 residues. Germline CDR1 SGHAT, CDR2 FQDESV (reference sequence). V was cut by 5 bases and J by 5 bases, with 9 bases left in between. The CDR3 coding sequence is TGTGCCAGCAGCCGAGAGGGTTATGGCTACACCTTC. It is translated as CASSREGYGYTF.

This clone was picked up a small number of times. The CDR3 loop reads CASSLVQGTGELFF. CDR3 nucleotide sequence: TGCGCCAGCAGCTTGGTACAGGGCACCGGGGAGCTGTTTTTT. The rearrangement links TRBV5-1 to TRBJ2-2, with a weak D call TRBD1 (6 bases). Germline lookup yields CDR1 SGHRS and CDR2 YFSETQ. This CDR3 is 14 amino acids long. Between the trimmed V and J ends, which lost 0 bases and 4 bases, there was a span of 7 bases.

This clone showed up just a few times. V usage is TRBV4-1 and J usage is TRBJ2-5; no definite D call. Germline V gene data show CDR1 as MGHRA and CDR2 as YSYEKL. V lost 1 base and J 1 base, leaving 10 bases between the germline ends. CDR3 length: 15 residues. This CDR3 reads CASSQGSSAQETQYF. The DNA for the CDR3 is TGCGCCAGCAGCCAAGGGTCGTCTGCCCAAGAGACCCAGTACTTC.